This paragraph covers one TCR beta chain sequence. The data belong to a study of blood T cell repertoires in COVID-19. Overall study context: COVID-19 samples collected from the United States, Italy and Spain covered acute and convalescent phases.

TCRdb keeps only in-frame clones here, not all; method: immunoSEQ multiplex PCR. Found here are under 95,000 clones, around four fifths of them singletons; the top ten hold roughly an eighth. This CDR3 has 15 residues. V lost 2 bases to trimming and J lost 6 bases, with 16 bases between them. Germline CDR1 reads LGHDT; CDR2 reads YNNKEL (reference sequence). The V gene is TRBV3-1 (or the pseudogene TRBV3-2), the J gene TRBJ2-5, with D perhaps TRBD2 (6 bases). Sequencing was carried out using peripheral blood. This clonotype was sampled from a human donor in a cohort sampled during active COVID-19. CDR3 amino acids: CASSQNPGAGKTQYF. DNA for the CDR3: TGTGCCAGCAGCCAAAATCCGGGAGCAGGGAAGACCCAGTACTTC.